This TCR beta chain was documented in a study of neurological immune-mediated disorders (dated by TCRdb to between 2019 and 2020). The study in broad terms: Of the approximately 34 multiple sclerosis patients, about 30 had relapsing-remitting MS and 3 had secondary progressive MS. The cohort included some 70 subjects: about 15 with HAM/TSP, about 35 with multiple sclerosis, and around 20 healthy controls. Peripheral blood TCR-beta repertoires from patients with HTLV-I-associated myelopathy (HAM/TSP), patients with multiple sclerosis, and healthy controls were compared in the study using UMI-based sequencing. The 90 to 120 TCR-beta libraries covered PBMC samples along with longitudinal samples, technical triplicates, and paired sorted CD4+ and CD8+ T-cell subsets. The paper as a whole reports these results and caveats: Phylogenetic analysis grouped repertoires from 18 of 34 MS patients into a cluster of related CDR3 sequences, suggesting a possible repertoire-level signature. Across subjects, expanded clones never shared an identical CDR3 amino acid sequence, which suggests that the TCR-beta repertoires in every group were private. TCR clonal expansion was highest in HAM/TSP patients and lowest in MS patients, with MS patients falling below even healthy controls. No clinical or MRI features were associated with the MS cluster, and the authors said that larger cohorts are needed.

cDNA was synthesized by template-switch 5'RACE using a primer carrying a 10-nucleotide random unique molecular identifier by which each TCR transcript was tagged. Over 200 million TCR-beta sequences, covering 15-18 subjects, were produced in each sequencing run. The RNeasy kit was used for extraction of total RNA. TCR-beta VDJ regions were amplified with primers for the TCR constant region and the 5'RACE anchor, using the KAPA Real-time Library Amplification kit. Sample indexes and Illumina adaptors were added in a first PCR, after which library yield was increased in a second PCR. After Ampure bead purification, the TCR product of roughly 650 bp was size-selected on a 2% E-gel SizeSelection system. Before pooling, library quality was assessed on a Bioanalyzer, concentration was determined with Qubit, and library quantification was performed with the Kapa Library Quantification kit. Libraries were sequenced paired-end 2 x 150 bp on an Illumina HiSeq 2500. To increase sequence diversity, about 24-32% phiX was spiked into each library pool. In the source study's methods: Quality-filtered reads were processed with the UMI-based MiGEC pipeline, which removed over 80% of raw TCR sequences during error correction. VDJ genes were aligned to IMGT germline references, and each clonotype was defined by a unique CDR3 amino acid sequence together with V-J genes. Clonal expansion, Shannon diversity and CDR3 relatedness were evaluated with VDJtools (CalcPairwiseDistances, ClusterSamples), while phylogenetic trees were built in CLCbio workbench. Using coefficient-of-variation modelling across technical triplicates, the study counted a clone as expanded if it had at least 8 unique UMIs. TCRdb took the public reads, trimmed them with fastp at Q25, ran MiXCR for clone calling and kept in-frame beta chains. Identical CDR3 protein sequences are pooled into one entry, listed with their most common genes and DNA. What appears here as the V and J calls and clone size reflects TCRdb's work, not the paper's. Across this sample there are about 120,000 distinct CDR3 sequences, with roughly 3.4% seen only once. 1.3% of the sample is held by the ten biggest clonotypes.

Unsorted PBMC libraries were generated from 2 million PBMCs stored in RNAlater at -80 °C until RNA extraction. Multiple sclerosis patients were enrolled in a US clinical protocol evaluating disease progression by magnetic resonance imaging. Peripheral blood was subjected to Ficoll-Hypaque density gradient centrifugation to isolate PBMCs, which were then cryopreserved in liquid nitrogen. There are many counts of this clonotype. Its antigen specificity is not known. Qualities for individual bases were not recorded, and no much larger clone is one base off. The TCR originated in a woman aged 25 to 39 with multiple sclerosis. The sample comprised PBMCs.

At the DNA level, the sequence is TGTGCCAGCAGGCCCTCAGGGGGCACTGAAGCTTTCTTT. This codes for CASRPSGGTEAFF. The chain joins TRBV5-5 to TRBJ1-1; 7 bases in between match TRBD1. The CDR3 holds 13 amino acids from the cysteine to the phenylalanine. The kept DNA is CDR3 alone, 39 bases in frame from the first base. CDR1 SGHKS and CDR2 YYEKEE are derived from the germline V gene (reference sequence). The germline V end is reduced by 5 bases and the J end by 4 bases; junction bases left unmatched: 5. The full variable domain, completed from the reference TRBV5-5 and TRBJ1-1 proteins outside the CDR3, reads DAGVTQSPTHLIKTRGQQVTLRCSPISGHKSVSWYQQVLGQGPQFIFQYYEKEERGRGNFPDRFSARQFPNYSSELNVNALLLGDSALYLCASRPSGGTEAFFGQGTRLTVV.